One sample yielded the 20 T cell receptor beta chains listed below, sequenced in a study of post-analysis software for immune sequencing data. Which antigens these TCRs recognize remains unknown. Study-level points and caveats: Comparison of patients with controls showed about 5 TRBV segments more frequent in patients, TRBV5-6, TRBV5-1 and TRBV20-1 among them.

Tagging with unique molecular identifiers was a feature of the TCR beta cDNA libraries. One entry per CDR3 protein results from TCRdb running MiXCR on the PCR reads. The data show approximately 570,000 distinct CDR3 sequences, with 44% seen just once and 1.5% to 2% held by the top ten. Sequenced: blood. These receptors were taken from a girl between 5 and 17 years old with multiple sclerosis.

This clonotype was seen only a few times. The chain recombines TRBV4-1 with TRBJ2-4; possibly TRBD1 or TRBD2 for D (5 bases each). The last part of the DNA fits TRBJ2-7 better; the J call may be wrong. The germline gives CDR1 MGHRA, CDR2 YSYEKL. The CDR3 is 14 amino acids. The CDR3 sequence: CASSQGRGLYEQYF. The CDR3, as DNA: TGCGCCAGCAGCCAAGGCCGGGGCCTATACGAGCAGTACTTC.

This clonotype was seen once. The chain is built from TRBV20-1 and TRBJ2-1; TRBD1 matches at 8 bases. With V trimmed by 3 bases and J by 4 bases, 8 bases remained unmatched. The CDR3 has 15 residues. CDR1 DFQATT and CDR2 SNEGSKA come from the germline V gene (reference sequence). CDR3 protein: CSARGQGAKYNEQFF. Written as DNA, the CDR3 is TGCAGTGCTAGGGGCCAGGGGGCAAAGTACAATGAGCAGTTCTTC.

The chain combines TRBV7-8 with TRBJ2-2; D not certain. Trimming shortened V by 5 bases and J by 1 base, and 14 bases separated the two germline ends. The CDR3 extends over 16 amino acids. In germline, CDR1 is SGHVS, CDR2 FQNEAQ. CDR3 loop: CASSPNGILNTGELFF. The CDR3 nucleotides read TGTGCCAGCAGCCCCAATGGGATTCTGAACACCGGGGAGCTGTTTTTT.

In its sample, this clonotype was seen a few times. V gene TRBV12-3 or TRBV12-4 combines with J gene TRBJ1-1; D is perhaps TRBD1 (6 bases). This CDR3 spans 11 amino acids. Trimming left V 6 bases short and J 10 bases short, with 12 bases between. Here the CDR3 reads CASSPGTLAFF. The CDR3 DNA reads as TGTGCCAGCAGCCCCGGGACATTAGCTTTCTTT.

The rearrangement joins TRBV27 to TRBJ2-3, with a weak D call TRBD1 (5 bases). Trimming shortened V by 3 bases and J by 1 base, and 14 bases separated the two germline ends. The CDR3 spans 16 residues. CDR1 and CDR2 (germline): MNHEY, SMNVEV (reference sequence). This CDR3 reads CASSFTMGPGTDTQYF. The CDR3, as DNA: TGTGCCAGCAGTTTTACAATGGGGCCGGGCACAGATACGCAGTATTTT.

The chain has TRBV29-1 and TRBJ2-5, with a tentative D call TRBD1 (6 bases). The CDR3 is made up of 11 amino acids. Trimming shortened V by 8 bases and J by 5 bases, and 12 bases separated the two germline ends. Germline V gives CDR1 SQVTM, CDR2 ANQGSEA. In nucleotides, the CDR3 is TGCAGCCTGGACAGAGGGGAGACCCAGTACTTC. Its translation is CSLDRGETQYF. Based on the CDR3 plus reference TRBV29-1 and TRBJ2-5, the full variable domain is SAVISQKPSRDICQRGTSLTIQCQVDSQVTMMFWYRQQPGQSLTLIATANQGSEATYESGFVIDKFPISRPNLTFSTLTVSNMSPEDSSIYLCSLDRGETQYFGPGTRLLVL.

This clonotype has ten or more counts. CDR3 residues: CASSLGVSSNYGYTF. The CDR3 coding sequence is TGTGCCAGCAGTTTGGGGGTCTCGAGTAACTATGGCTACACCTTC. The chain employs TRBV12-3 or TRBV12-4 and TRBJ1-2; D is perhaps TRBD1 (5 bases). Trimming shortened V by 3 bases and J by 1 base, and 12 bases separated the two germline ends. The CDR3 extends over 15 amino acids.

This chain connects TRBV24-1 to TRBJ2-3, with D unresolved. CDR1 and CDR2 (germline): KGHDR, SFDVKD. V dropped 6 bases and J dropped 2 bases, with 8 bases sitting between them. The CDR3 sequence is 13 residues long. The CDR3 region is CATSTGDTDTQYF. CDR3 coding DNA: TGTGCCACCAGTACGGGCGACACAGATACGCAGTATTTT.

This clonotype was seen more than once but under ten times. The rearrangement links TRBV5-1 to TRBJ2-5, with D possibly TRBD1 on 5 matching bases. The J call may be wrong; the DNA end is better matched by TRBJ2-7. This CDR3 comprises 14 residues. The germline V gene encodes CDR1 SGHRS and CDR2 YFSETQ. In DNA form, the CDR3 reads TGCGCCAGCAGCTTGTCCACAGGCAAGAACGAGCAGTACTTC. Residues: CASSLSTGKNEQYF.

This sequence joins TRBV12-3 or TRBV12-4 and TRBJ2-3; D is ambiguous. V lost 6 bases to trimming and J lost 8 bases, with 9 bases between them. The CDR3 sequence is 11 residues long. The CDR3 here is CASRSILTQYF. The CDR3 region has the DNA TGTGCCAGCAGGAGTATTCTTACGCAGTATTTT.

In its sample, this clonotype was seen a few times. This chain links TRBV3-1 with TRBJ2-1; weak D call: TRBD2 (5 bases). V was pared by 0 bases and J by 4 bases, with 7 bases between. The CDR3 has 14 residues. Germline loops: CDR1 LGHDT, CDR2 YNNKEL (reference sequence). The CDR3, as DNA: TGTGCCAGCAGCCAAGATACTAGTTACAATGAGCAGTTCTTC. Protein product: CASSQDTSYNEQFF.

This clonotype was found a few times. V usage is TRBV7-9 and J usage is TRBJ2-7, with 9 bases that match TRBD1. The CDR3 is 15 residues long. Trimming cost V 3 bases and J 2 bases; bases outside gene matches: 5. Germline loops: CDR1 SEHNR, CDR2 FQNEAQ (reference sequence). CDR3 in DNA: TGTGCCAGCAGCTTTAGGACAGGGGTTCCCTACGAGCAGTACTTC. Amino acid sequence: CASSFRTGVPYEQYF.

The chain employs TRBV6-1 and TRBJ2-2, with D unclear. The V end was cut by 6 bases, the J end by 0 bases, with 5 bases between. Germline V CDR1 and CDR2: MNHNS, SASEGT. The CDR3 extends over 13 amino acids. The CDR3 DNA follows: TGTGCCAGCAGAACACCGAACACCGGGGAGCTGTTTTTT. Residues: CASRTPNTGELFF.

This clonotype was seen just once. CDR3 sequence reads: CSVMTGNNYGYTF. CDR3 nucleotide sequence: TGCAGCGTTATGACAGGGAATAACTATGGCTACACCTTC. The chain links TRBV29-1 to TRBJ1-2, with 7 bases matching TRBD1. The V and J ends lost 5 bases and 1 base, in that order; junction bases with no gene match: 4. Per the germline V gene, CDR1 is SQVTM and CDR2 is ANQGSEA. The CDR3 extends over 13 amino acids.

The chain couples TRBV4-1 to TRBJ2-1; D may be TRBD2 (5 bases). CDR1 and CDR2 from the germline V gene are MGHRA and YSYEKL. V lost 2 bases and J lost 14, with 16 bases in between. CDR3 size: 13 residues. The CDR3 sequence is CASSQQGLSGKFF. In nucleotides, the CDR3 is TGCGCCAGCAGCCAACAAGGACTCTCGGGAAAGTTCTTC.

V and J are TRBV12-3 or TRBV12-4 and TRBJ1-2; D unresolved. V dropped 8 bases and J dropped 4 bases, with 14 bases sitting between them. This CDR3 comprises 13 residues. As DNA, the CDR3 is TGTGCCAGCCTCTATGGCCTCGGCTATGGCTACACCTTC. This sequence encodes CASLYGLGYGYTF.

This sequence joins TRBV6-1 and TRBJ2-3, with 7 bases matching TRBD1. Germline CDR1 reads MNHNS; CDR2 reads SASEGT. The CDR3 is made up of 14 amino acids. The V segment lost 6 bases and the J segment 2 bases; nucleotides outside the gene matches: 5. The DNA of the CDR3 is TGTGCCAGCAGCCATGGGACAGACACAGATACGCAGTATTTT. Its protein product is CASSHGTDTDTQYF.

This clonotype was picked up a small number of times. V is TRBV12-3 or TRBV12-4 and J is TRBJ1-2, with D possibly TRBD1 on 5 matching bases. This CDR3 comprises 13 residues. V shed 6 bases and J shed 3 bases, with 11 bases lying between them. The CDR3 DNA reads TGTGCCAGCAGATCCGGGGGGGACTATGGCTACACCTTC. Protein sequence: CASRSGGDYGYTF.

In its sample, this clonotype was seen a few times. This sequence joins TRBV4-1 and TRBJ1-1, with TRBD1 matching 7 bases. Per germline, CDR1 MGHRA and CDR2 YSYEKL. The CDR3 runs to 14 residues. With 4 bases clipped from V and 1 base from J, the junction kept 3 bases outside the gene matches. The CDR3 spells CASSLTGSNTEAFF. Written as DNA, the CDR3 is TGCGCCAGCAGCCTGACAGGGTCGAACACTGAAGCTTTCTTT.

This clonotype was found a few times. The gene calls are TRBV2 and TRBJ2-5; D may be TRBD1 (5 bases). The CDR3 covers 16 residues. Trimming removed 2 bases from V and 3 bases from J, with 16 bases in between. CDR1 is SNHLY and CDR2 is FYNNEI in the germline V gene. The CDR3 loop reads CASSEQGLMTKETQYF. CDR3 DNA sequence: TGTGCCAGCAGTGAACAGGGCCTCATGACGAAAGAGACCCAGTACTTC.